The 6 T cell receptor beta chains below all came from one sample that was sequenced in a study of T-cell reconstitution after alpha-beta-depleted transplantation in children. For TCRbeta, the library was prepared with unique molecular identifiers. MiXCR, applied by TCRdb to the PCR reads, yields one record per CDR3 protein. The sample contains 670,000 or so distinct CDR3 sequences, over 10% of which appear only once. Sequencing used PBMCs, obtained before TCRalphabeta/CD19-depleted stem cell transplant. These receptors originate from a girl aged 2 to 10 with congenital amegakaryocytic thrombocytopenia, due to receive a stem cell transplant.

The chain links TRBV5-1 to TRBJ2-7; the match to TRBD1 covers 8 bases. This CDR3 spans 14 amino acids. After removal of 7 bases from V and 7 bases from J, the junction contained 13 bases not matched to a gene. The germline CDR1 and CDR2 sequences are SGHRS and YFSETQ. CDR3 coding DNA: TGCGCCAGCGCGCCGGGGACAGGTCTCGCAGAGCAGTACTTC. This gives the protein CASAPGTGLAEQYF.

This clonotype was seen many times. The rearrangement uses TRBV20-1 and TRBJ2-7; 14 bases agree with TRBD2. Germline CDR1 reads DFQATT; CDR2 reads SNEGSKA (reference sequence). The CDR3 has 17 residues. V dropped 4 bases and J dropped 3; count of bases not matched to a gene: 11. The CDR3 region is CSATPLTSGRAVYEQYF. The CDR3 DNA reads as TGCAGTGCTACCCCGTTGACTAGCGGGAGGGCCGTCTACGAGCAGTACTTC.

This clonotype occurred many times. This chain connects TRBV20-1 to TRBJ2-3, with TRBD2 as a possible D gene (5 bases). Germline V gene lookup returns CDR1 DFQATT and CDR2 SNEGSKA (reference sequence). Trimming removed 1 base from V and 10 bases from J, with 12 bases in between. CDR3 length: 12 residues. CDR3 in DNA: TGCAGTGCTAGAGTTGGAGGCTCGGCGCAGTATTTT. Amino acids: CSARVGGSAQYF.

This clonotype was detected a few times. This sequence joins TRBV4-1 and TRBJ1-4; maybe TRBD1 (5 bases). The CDR3 consists of 14 residues. V was pared by 2 bases and J by 8 bases, with 12 bases between. Germline CDR1 is MGHRA and CDR2 is YSYEKL. The CDR3 loop is CASSQQYRKEKLFF. CDR3 sequence (DNA): TGCGCCAGCAGCCAACAGTACAGGAAGGAAAAACTGTTTTTT.

This clonotype has at least ten counts. V and J are TRBV20-1 and TRBJ2-2; possibly TRBD1 for D (5 bases). The CDR3 consists of 13 residues. Trimming took off 3 bases at V and 4 bases at J, with 9 bases between the two ends. Germline V CDR1 and CDR2: DFQATT, SNEGSKA (reference sequence). The CDR3 region has the DNA TGCAGTGCTAGCAGGGTAACCACCGGGGAGCTGTTTTTT. Its translation is CSASRVTTGELFF.

This rearrangement joins TRBV12-3 or TRBV12-4 to TRBJ2-7; 8 positions match TRBD2. Trimming cost V 6 bases and J 3 bases; bases outside gene matches: 13. This CDR3 has 16 amino acids. The CDR3 region has the DNA TGTGCCAGCAGGTCCGGGACTAGTGGGACTCTCTACGAGCAGTACTTC. Protein sequence: CASRSGTSGTLYEQYF.